One TCR beta chain is described in this entry. This specimen comes from a study of blood T cells in healthy people across ages. There were healthy Caucasian individuals from Russia, aged roughly 6 to 95, serving as donors. The sample, approximately 10 milliliters of peripheral blood, was drawn from each donor. The V gene lost 7 bases and the J gene lost 10 bases, with 25 bases spanning the gap. The CDR3 has 15 amino acids. CDR1 and CDR2 from the germline V gene are SGHAT and FQNNGV. Next came a second PCR, run for roughly 6 to 11 cycles, which used a sample-barcoded 5' primer along with a J-beta primer mix. In TCRdb, the 5' RACE reads were re-called with MiXCR into one record per CDR3 protein. This table holds some 1.8 million distinct CDR3 sequences, roughly two fifths found once.

Source material: blood. The sequence was collected from a human donor in good health. The V and J genes are TRBV11-2 and TRBJ1-1, with D unresolved. The CDR3 spells CASTLLRPGLEGAFF. CDR3 nucleotides: TGTGCCAGCACCCTCCTTAGACCGGGCCTCGAAGGAGCTTTCTTT.